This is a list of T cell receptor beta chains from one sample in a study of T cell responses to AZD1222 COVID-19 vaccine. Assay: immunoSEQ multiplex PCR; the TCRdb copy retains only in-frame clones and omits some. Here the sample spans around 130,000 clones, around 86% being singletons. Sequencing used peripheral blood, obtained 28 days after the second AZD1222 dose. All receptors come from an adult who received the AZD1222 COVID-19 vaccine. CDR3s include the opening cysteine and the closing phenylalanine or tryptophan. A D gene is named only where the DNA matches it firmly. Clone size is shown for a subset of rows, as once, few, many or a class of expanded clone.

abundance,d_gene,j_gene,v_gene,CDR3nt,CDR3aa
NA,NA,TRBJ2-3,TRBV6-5,TGTGCCACCCGCGGACACAGCACAGATACGCAGTATTTT,CATRGHSTDTQYF
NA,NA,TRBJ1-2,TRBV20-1,TGCAGTGCTAGTTCGACAGACGTTGGATATGGCTACACCTTC,CSASSTDVGYGYTF
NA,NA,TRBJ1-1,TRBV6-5,TGTGCCAGCAGACTTGGGGTGAACACTGAAGCTTTCTTT,CASRLGVNTEAFF
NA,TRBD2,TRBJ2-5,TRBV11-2,TGTGCCAGCACCCACCGACTAGCGGTACAAGAGACCCAGTACTTC,CASTHRLAVQETQYF
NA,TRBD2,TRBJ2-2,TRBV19,TGTGCCAGTAGCTTCGCGGGGGACACCGGGGAGCTGTTTTTT,CASSFAGDTGELFF
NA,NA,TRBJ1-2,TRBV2,TGTGCCAGCAGCGACTTATTTGTAGGCTACACCTTC,CASSDLFVGYTF
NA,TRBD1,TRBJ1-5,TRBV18,TGTGCCAGCTCACCACCGGGGTTGGGACAGAGCAATCAGCCCCAGCATTTT,CASSPPGLGQSNQPQHF
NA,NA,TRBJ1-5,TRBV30,TGTGCCTGGAGTGTACGTGGGAATCAGCCCCAGCATTTT,CAWSVRGNQPQHF
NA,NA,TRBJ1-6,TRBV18,TGTGCCAGCTCACCTCCGGGCTCCTATAATTCACCCCTCCACTTT,CASSPPGSYNSPLHF
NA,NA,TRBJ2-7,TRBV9,TGTGCCAGCAGCCCGGTACGGGGGCACCACGAGCAGTACTTC,CASSPVRGHHEQYF
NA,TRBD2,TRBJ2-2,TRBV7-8,TGTGCCAGCAGCTACCGGACTAGCGGGGGCCAGAACACCGGGGAGCTGTTTTTT,CASSYRTSGGQNTGELFF
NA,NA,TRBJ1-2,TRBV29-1,TGCAGCGTTGAAGATGGGGTGCAGTATGGCTACACCTTC,CSVEDGVQYGYTF
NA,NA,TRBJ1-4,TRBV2,TGTGCCAGCAGTGAAGTGTTTTGGGGTGAAAAACTGTTTTTT,CASSEVFWGEKLFF
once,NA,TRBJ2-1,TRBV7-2,TGTGCCAGCAGCTTAGACTCGAATGACTACAATGAGCAGTTCTTC,CASSLDSNDYNEQFF
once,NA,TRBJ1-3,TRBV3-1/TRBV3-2,TGTGCCAGCAGCCTTAGGGGTTCTGGAAACACCATATATTTT,CASSLRGSGNTIYF
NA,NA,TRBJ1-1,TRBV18,TGTGCCAGCTCACCAAGCCAGTCCGGCGGCACGAACACTGAAGCTTTCTTT,CASSPSQSGGTNTEAFF
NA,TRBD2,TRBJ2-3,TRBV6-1,TGTGCCAGCAGTGAAACTAGCGGGGGGGCGGATACGCAGTATTTT,CASSETSGGADTQYF